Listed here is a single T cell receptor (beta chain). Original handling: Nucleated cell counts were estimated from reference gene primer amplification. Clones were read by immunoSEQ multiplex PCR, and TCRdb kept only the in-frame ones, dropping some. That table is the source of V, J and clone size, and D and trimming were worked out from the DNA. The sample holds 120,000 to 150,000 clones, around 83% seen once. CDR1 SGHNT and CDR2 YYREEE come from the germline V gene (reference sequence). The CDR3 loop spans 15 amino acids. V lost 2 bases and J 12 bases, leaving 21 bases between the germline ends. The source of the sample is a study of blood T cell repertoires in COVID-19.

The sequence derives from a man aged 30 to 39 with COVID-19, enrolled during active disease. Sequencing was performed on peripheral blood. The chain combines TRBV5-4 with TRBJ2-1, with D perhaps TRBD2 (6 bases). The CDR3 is CASSFGGKAEKVQFF. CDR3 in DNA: TGTGCCAGCAGCTTTGGCGGGAAGGCCGAGAAAGTGCAGTTCTTC.